This record concerns one TCR beta chain sequence. Its antigen remains unknown. 60 Vbeta and 13 Jbeta primers were used in PCR. TCRdb's copy holds only in-frame clones and misses some; the assay was immunoSEQ multiplex PCR. Here the sample table reports approximately 120,000 clones. The data are from a study of cytomegalovirus exposure and HLA in healthy donors. Findings and limits, study-wide: Most of the CMV-associated TCR beta chains (in a later analysis) appeared to be HLA-restricted.

V trimming: 3 bases; J trimming: 1 base; junction bases outside the gene matches: 3. CDR3 length: 14 residues. Germline V gives CDR1 SGDLS, CDR2 YYNGEE. The receptor was derived from a man aged 18 to 29 in good health and CMV-seronegative. The source material was PBMCs. The chain joins TRBV9 to TRBJ1-1; 7 positions match TRBD1. The CDR3 here is CASSGDSKNTEAFF. In DNA, the CDR3 is TGTGCCAGCAGCGGGGACAGCAAGAACACTGAAGCTTTCTTT.